These 13 T cell receptor beta chains came from one sample sequenced in a study of blood T cell repertoires in COVID-19. Data came from immunoSEQ multiplex PCR; TCRdb stores just in-frame clones and leaves some out. This repertoire shows 26,000 or so clones, approximately 92% found once; its top ten account for 2.5% to 3%. The sample was peripheral blood. The source of these receptors is a human donor in a cohort sampled during active COVID-19.

The chain carries TRBV4-1 and TRBJ2-4; 8 positions agree with TRBD1. V gave up 4 bases and J gave up 1 base; unmatched junction bases: 6. Germline V lookup: CDR1 MGHRA, CDR2 YSYEKL. The length of the CDR3 is 16 residues. CDR3 DNA sequence: TGCGCCAGCAGCCCCGGACAGGGCCGGGCCAAAAACATTCAGTACTTC. Amino acids: CASSPGQGRAKNIQYF.

J is TRBJ1-1 and V is TRBV3-1 (or the pseudogene TRBV3-2); D uncertain. With 1 base removed from V and 0 bases from J, the gap between germline ends came to 9 bases. Germline CDR1 is LGHDT and CDR2 is YNNKEL (reference sequence). This CDR3 comprises 15 residues. CDR3 residues: CASSQGAVMNTEAFF. Here the CDR3 DNA reads TGTGCCAGCAGCCAAGGGGCAGTGATGAACACTGAAGCTTTCTTT.

This chain links TRBV19 with TRBJ1-4, with D perhaps matching TRBD1 (6 bases). V lost 6 bases to trimming and J lost 4 bases, with 21 bases between them. Germline V lookup: CDR1 LNHDA, CDR2 SQIVND (reference sequence). CDR3 length: 17 residues. Here the CDR3 reads CASRGILDRRGNEKLFF. Here the CDR3 DNA reads TGTGCCAGTAGGGGGATTCTCGACAGGCGAGGTAATGAAAAACTGTTTTTT.

The chain has TRBV4-2 and TRBJ1-1; 9 positions agree with TRBD1. The length of the CDR3 is 17 residues. Germline V gives CDR1 LGHNA, CDR2 YNFKEQ. The ends lost 0 bases at V and 1 base at J; junction bases unmatched: 6. In DNA form, the CDR3 reads TGTGCCAGCAGCCAAGATACAGGGGGCTGGGCGAACACTGAAGCTTTCTTT. Residues: CASSQDTGGWANTEAFF.

V and J are TRBV14 and TRBJ2-2; no clear D. The CDR3 spans 16 residues. CDR1 and CDR2 (germline): SGHDN, FVKESK. V shed 4 bases and J shed 1 base, with 13 bases lying between them. The CDR3 is CASSPGSGWNTGELFF. DNA of the CDR3: TGTGCCAGCAGCCCAGGTAGTGGCTGGAACACCGGGGAGCTGTTTTTT.

The chain is built from TRBV11-2 and TRBJ1-1; D is perhaps TRBD1 (6 bases). The germline V and J ends were trimmed by 3 bases and 0 bases, with 11 bases remaining between them. The germline V gene has CDR1 SGHAT and CDR2 FQNNGV. CDR3 length equals 15 residues. The CDR3 loop reads CASSFIRGMNTEAFF. CDR3 in DNA: TGTGCCAGCAGCTTCATTAGGGGGATGAACACTGAAGCTTTCTTT.

This rearrangement joins TRBV3-1 (or the pseudogene TRBV3-2) to TRBJ1-1; 8 bases map to TRBD1. Germline loops: CDR1 LGHDT, CDR2 YNNKEL (reference sequence). Germline trimming cut 1 base from V and 11 bases from J; bases unmatched to any gene: 6. There are 13 residues in the CDR3. CDR3 protein: CASSQGRQGWAFF. Written as DNA, the CDR3 is TGTGCCAGCAGCCAAGGAAGACAGGGGTGGGCTTTCTTT.

J is TRBJ2-6 and V is TRBV19; D may be TRBD1 (5 bases). The CDR3 sequence is 18 residues long. Trimming cost V 3 bases and J 8 bases, with 23 bases left between them. Germline-derived CDR1 and CDR2 are LNHDA and SQIVND (reference sequence). CDR3 coding DNA: TGTGCCAGTAGTATTGGGGTGGGAATCCAGGGATGGACCAACGTCCTGACTTTC. This gives the protein CASSIGVGIQGWTNVLTF.

The CDR3 spells CASIWGPGANVLTF. In nucleotides, the CDR3 is TGCGCCAGCATCTGGGGGCCCGGGGCCAACGTCCTGACTTTC. The chain has TRBV5-1 and TRBJ2-6, with D tentatively TRBD1 (6 bases). CDR1 and CDR2 from the germline V gene are SGHRS and YFSETQ. This CDR3 is built from 14 residues. Deletions cut 6 bases from V and 4 bases from J, with 11 bases between.

The genes are TRBV29-1 and TRBJ2-1, with D possibly TRBD1 on 6 matching bases. This CDR3 has 12 amino acids. The V gene's germline CDR1 is SQVTM and CDR2 ANQGSEA. V lost 5 bases and J lost 6, with 11 bases in between. CDR3 loop: CSVKWTANEQFF. Written as DNA, the CDR3 is TGCAGCGTTAAGTGGACAGCCAATGAGCAGTTCTTC.

The chain employs TRBV28 and TRBJ1-2, with 11 bases identical to TRBD1. Germline V gene sequence: CDR1 MDHEN, CDR2 SYDVKM. V lost 1 base, J lost 3 bases, and 4 bases stayed unmatched. The CDR3 extends over 16 amino acids. The CDR3 region has the DNA TGTGCCAGCAGTTTATTCTCGGGACAGGGGGACTATGGCTACACCTTC. Amino acids: CASSLFSGQGDYGYTF.

V is TRBV4-1 and J is TRBJ1-6, with TRBD1 identical over 11 bases. CDR1 is MGHRA and CDR2 is YSYEKL in the germline V gene. J was trimmed by 6 bases and V by 0 bases; bases with no gene match: 4. This CDR3 has 17 amino acids. CDR3 sequence (DNA): TGCGCCAGCAGCCAAGATCCGGGACAGGGGGTTAATTCACCCCTCCACTTT. Amino acids: CASSQDPGQGVNSPLHF.

The rearrangement links TRBV28 to TRBJ2-4; 8 bases align to TRBD1. Germline V CDR1 and CDR2: MDHEN, SYDVKM. This CDR3 is 14 amino acids long. V shed 6 bases and J 7 bases; nucleotides not matched to a gene: 8. CDR3 amino acids: CASSPDRGRNIQYF. The CDR3 DNA reads TGTGCCAGCAGCCCCGACAGGGGAAGGAACATTCAGTACTTC.